This TCR beta chain emerged from a study of CD8+ T cells in alopecia areata. Findings and caveats of the study: Numerous clones, expanded in lesions, remained in scalp and blood during tofacitinib. Expanded CD8+ clones among the top 100, as well as scalp clonality, were significantly decreased by tofacitinib. Affected lesional scalp, above all in alopecia totalis/universalis, was more clonal than normal scalp.

Germline V gene sequence: CDR1 LNHNV, CDR2 YYDKDF (reference sequence). Deletions cut 6 bases from V and 5 bases from J, with 4 bases between. This CDR3 contains 11 residues. On this clone itself: As yet, its antigen is unknown.

Treatment defined: oral pan-JAK inhibitor, 5-10 mg twice daily. Reverse transcribed after extraction, RNA yielded cDNA as the sequencing template. Repertoires were generated with immunoSEQ multiplex PCR, while TCRdb's copy carries only in-frame clones and drops some. The table includes some 180,000 clones, about half detected once. The sample here was CD8+ T cells sorted from blood, taken between weeks 51 and 52, from a patient treated with tofacitinib. The chain joins TRBV15 to TRBJ2-2; D uncertain. The receptor comes from a human donor with alopecia areata. The CDR3 DNA sequence: TGTGCCACCAGTGCAACCGGGGAGCTGTTTTTT. The encoded protein is CATSATGELFF.